Listed here are 16 T cell receptor beta chains from one sample, sequenced in a study of T cells after yellow fever vaccination. TCRdb re-called the 5' RACE reads through MiXCR, storing one row per CDR3 protein. The sample holds roughly 120,000 distinct CDR3 sequences, about 7.2% seen once. This material consisted of CD4+ T cells sorted from PBMCs, taken about 49 days after the first yellow fever vaccination. The receptors originated from a man in his late teens or twenties who received the YFV17D yellow fever vaccine.

The chain recombines TRBV7-2 with TRBJ2-3; 7 bases match TRBD2. Trimming took 4 bases from V and 6 from J; bases not matched to a gene: 7. Germline CDR1 is SGHTA and CDR2 is FQGNSA. The CDR3 has 14 residues. DNA for the CDR3: TGTGCCAGCAGCTCCTCTGCCGGGGGGGATACGCAGTATTTT. As protein: CASSSSAGGDTQYF.

The table lists this clonotype with many counts. The chain recombines TRBV20-1 with TRBJ1-5; D is perhaps TRBD1 (5 bases). This CDR3 contains 13 residues. V lost 6 bases and J 3 bases, leaving 12 bases between the germline ends. Per the germline V gene, CDR1 is DFQATT and CDR2 is SNEGSKA (reference sequence). The CDR3 DNA follows: TGCAGTGCCGGGACCGGTATCAATCAGCCCCAGCATTTT. This encodes CSAGTGINQPQHF.

As regards this clonotype: It may be a read error: a sequence one base away is much more abundant. This rearrangement joins TRBV5-6 to TRBJ2-7, with 7 bases identical to TRBD2. Germline assignment: CDR1 SGHDT and CDR2 YYEEEE. With 0 bases clipped from V and 9 bases from J, the junction kept 12 bases outside the gene matches. The CDR3 is made up of 15 amino acids. DNA of the CDR3: TGTGCCAGCAGCTTGGTAAGCGGGACCCGCCCCGGGCAGTACGTC. It translates to CASSLVSGTRPGQYV.

The genes are TRBV21-1 and TRBJ2-4. TRBV21-1 constitutes a pseudogene. This CDR3 spans 15 amino acids. Written as DNA, the CDR3 is TGTGCCAGCAGAGGGTTTGGCAGAGCCAAAAACATTCAGTACTTC. Its translation is CASRGFGRAKNIQYF.

In its sample, this clonotype was seen many times. This rearrangement joins TRBV10-3 to TRBJ2-7; D not resolved. CDR3 length equals 13 residues. The germline V and J ends were trimmed by 3 bases and 2 bases, with 8 bases remaining between them. Germline V lookup: CDR1 ENHRY, CDR2 SYGVKD. The CDR3 sequence: CAISDVKAYEQYF. The DNA for the CDR3 is TGTGCCATCAGTGACGTTAAGGCCTACGAGCAGTACTTC.

This clonotype was seen repeatedly, ten times or more. The CDR3: CASSPPAGLVEQPQHF. The CDR3 nucleotides read TGTGCCAGCAGCCCCCCGGCAGGGCTGGTTGAGCAGCCCCAGCATTTT. V gene TRBV6-2 or TRBV6-3 combines with J gene TRBJ1-5; tentatively, D is TRBD1 (5 bases). The CDR3 is 16 amino acids. The ends were cut back, 6 bases at V and 7 bases at J, with 22 bases in the middle. Germline V gene lookup returns CDR1 MNHEY and CDR2 SVGEGT.

This clonotype was seen at least ten times. The rearrangement links TRBV2 to TRBJ2-5, with D unresolved. The CDR3 runs 13 residues. V shed 3 bases and J shed 4 bases, with 9 bases lying between them. CDR1 SNHLY and CDR2 FYNNEI come from the germline V gene. This CDR3 reads CASSDVGAETQYF. Here the CDR3 DNA reads TGTGCCAGCAGTGATGTGGGTGCAGAGACCCAGTACTTC. The full variable domain, its missing parts supplied by reference TRBV2 and TRBJ2-5, is EPEVTQTPSHQVTQMGQEVILRCVPISNHLYFYWYRQILGQKVEFLVSFYNNEISEKSEIFDDQFSVERPDGSNFTLKIRSTKLEDSAMYFCASSDVGAETQYFGPGTRLLVL.

This clonotype has at least ten counts. This chain connects TRBV19 to TRBJ2-1; no reliable D call. Between the trimmed V and J ends, which lost 3 bases and 6 bases, there was a span of 12 bases. Germline CDR1 and CDR2: LNHDA and SQIVND (reference sequence). The CDR3 sequence is 14 residues long. The CDR3 protein is CASSMNPWGNEQFF. The CDR3, as DNA: TGTGCCAGTAGTATGAATCCGTGGGGCAATGAGCAGTTCTTC. The full variable domain, its missing parts supplied by reference TRBV19 and TRBJ2-1, is DGGITQSPKYLFRKEGQNVTLSCEQNLNHDAMYWYRQDPGQGLRLIYYSQIVNDFQKGDIAEGYSVSREKKESFPLTVTSAQKNPTAFYLCASSMNPWGNEQFFGPGTRLTVL.

Ten or more counts support this clonotype. The V call is TRBV7-2, the J call TRBJ2-5, with a weak D call TRBD2 (6 bases). V shed 1 base and J shed 3 bases, with 15 bases lying between them. CDR1 is SGHTA, CDR2 FQGNSA, per germline. CDR3 length: 16 residues. The CDR3 sequence: CASSLGGVAGEETQYF. As DNA, the CDR3 is TGTGCCAGCAGCTTAGGGGGGGTAGCCGGAGAAGAGACCCAGTACTTC.

This clonotype was counted between two and nine times. This sequence joins TRBV4-2 and TRBJ2-7, with 12 bases that match TRBD2. V lost 0 bases to trimming and J lost 4 bases; unmatched junction nucleotides: 10. The CDR3 covers 18 residues. Germline lookup yields CDR1 LGHNA and CDR2 YNFKEQ. CDR3 residues: CASSQDTSGGTGTYEQYF. Written as DNA, the CDR3 is TGTGCCAGCAGCCAAGATACTAGCGGGGGGACGGGTACTTACGAGCAGTACTTC.

This clonotype appeared many times. This chain joins TRBV27 and TRBJ1-2; 7 bases fit TRBD1. The CDR3 is 14 residues long. J was trimmed by 0 bases and V by 5 bases; bases with no gene match: 3. CDR1 and CDR2 (germline): MNHEY, SMNVEV (reference sequence). The CDR3 is CASSRTGANYGYTF. The CDR3 DNA follows: TGTGCCAGCAGTCGGACAGGAGCTAACTATGGCTACACCTTC.

Many counts were recorded for this clonotype. The rearrangement links TRBV6-5 to TRBJ2-3; D remains ambiguous. Between the trimmed V and J ends, which lost 2 bases and 0 bases, there was a span of 6 bases. The CDR3 loop spans 14 amino acids. CDR1 MNHEY and CDR2 SVGAGI come from the germline V gene. In DNA, the CDR3 is TGTGCCAGCAGTTACAGTACTAGCACAGATACGCAGTATTTT. Amino acid sequence: CASSYSTSTDTQYF.

This clonotype appeared many times. V gene TRBV6-1 combines with J gene TRBJ2-7, with 9 bases fitting TRBD1. Germline values: CDR1 MNHNS, CDR2 SASEGT. The CDR3 loop spans 14 amino acids. V gave up 6 bases and J gave up 3 bases; unmatched junction bases: 6. In DNA form, the CDR3 reads TGTGCCAGCAGCCGTACAGGGGGCAACTACGAGCAGTACGTC. Amino acids: CASSRTGGNYEQYV.

Ten or more counts support this clonotype. The gene calls are TRBV21-1 and TRBJ2-3; the DNA was not compared with TRBD1, the D call given in the table. TRBV21-1 is a pseudogene. The CDR3 contains 15 residues. CDR3 in DNA: TGTGCCAGCAGCAAAGGGGAGGGGGCAGGAGATACGCAGTATTTT. This sequence encodes CASSKGEGAGDTQYF.

This clonotype was recorded at least ten times. This chain connects TRBV5-1 to TRBJ1-1; D ambiguous. Per the germline V gene, CDR1 is SGHRS and CDR2 is YFSETQ. CDR3 length equals 12 residues. V was shortened by 7 bases and J by 8 bases, with 15 bases between the two germline ends. CDR3: CASRWEGTEAFF. Written as DNA, the CDR3 is TGCGCCAGCCGGTGGGAGGGAACAGAAGCTTTCTTT.

The V gene is TRBV18, the J gene TRBJ2-2; D is perhaps TRBD1 or TRBD2 (6 bases each). Germline V gives CDR1 KGHSH, CDR2 LQKENI. V dropped 4 bases and J dropped 6 bases, with 12 bases sitting between them. The CDR3 loop spans 14 amino acids. Written as DNA, the CDR3 is TGTGCCAGCTCACTTCAGGGGACTCCCGGGGAGCTGTTTTTT. The encoded protein is CASSLQGTPGELFF.